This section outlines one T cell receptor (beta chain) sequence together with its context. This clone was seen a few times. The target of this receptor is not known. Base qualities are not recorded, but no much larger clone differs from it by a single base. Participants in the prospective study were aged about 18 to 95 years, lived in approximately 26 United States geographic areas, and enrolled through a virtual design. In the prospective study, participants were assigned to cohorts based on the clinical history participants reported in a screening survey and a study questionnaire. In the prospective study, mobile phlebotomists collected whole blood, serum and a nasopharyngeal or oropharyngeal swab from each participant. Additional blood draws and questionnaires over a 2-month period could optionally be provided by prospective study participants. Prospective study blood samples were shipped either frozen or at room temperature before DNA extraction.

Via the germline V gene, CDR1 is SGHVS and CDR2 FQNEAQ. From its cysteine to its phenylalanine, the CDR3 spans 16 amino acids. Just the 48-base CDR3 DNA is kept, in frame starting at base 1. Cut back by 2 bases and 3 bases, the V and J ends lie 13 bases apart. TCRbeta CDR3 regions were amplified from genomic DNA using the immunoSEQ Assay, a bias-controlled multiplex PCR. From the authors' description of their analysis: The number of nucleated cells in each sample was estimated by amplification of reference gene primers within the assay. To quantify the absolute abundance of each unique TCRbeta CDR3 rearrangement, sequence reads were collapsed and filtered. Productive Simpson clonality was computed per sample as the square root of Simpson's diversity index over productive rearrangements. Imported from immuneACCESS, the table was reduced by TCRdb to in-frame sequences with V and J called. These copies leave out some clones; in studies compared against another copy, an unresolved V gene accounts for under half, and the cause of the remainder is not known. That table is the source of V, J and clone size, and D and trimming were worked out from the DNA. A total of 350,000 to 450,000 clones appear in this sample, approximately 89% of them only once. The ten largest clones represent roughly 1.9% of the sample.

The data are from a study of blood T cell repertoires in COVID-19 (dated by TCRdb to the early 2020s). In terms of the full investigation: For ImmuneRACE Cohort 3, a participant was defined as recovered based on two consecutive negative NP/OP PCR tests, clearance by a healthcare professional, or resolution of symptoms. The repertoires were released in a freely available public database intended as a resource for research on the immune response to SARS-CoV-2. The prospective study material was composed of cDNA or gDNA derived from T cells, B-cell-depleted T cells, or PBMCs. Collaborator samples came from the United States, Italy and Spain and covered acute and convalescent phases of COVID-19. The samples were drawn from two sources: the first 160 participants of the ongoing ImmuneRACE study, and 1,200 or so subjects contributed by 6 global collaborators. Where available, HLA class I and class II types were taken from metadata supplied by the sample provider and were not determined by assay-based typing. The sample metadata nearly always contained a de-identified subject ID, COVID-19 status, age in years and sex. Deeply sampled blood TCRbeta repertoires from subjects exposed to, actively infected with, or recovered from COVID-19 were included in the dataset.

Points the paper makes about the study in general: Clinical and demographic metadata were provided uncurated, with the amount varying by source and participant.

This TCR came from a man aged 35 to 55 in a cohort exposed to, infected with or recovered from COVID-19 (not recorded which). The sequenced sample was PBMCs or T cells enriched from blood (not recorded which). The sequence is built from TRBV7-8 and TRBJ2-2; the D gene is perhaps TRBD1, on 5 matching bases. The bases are TGTGCCAGCAGCTTACTCAGGGTCTCGGACACCGGGGAGCTGTTTTTT. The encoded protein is CASSLLRVSDTGELFF.